The present entry profiles one T cell receptor beta chain with its context. Its antigen is not identified. The data were taken from a study of T cell responses to AZD1222 COVID-19 vaccine. Notes on the study in general: Only a handful of AZD1222 recipients tested seropositive at baseline. The study sampled repertoires only after the peak T cell response. Spike-specific TCR breadth and depth both grew after two AZD1222 doses.

Libraries were prepared by immunoSEQ multiplex PCR; TCRdb keeps only in-frame clonotypes and omits some of them. The sample shows about 130,000 clones, 80% to 90% of them seen only once. Germline loops: CDR1 SGHTA, CDR2 FQGNSA. The CDR3 extends over 17 amino acids. V trimming: 6 bases; J trimming: 0 bases; junction bases outside the gene matches: 11. The origin of this receptor is an adult in good health. The source was peripheral blood, collected on day 0 of AZD1222 vaccination. The chain uses TRBV7-2 and TRBJ1-3, with 7 bases that match TRBD1. The CDR3 protein is CASSDAGTELSGNTIYF. The CDR3 DNA reads TGTGCCAGCAGTGACGCCGGGACAGAGCTCTCTGGAAACACCATATATTTT.